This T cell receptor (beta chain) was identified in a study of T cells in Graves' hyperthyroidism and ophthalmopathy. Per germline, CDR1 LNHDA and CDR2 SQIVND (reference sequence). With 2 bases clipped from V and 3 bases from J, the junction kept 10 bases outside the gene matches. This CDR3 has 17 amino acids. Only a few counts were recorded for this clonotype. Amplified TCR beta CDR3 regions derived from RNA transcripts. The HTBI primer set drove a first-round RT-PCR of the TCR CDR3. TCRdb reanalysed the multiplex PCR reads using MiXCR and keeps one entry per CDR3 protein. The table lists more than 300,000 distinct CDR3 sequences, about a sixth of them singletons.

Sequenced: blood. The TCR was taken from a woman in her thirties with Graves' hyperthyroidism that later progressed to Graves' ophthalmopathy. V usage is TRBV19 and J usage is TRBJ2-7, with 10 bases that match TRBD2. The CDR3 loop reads CASSIYGSLAGDYEQYF. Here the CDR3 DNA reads TGTGCCAGTAGTATATATGGAAGTCTAGCGGGGGACTACGAGCAGTACTTC.